Listed below are T cell receptor beta chains from one sample, sequenced in a study of molecular identifiers for immune sequencing clone quantification. Each CDR3 protein is one row after TCRdb ran MiXCR on the PCR reads. The sample holds roughly 93,000 distinct CDR3 sequences; roughly 20% are singletons and the top ten take roughly 0.89%. Sequenced input: naive CD8+ T cells from blood, with Jurkat cell RNA spiked in. Receptor source: a human donor in good health. Some libraries in this study had Jurkat cell RNA spiked in. CDR3s include the opening cysteine and the closing phenylalanine or tryptophan. The D gene is left open where the match is weak. The size field is filled for only some rows; it gives once, few, many or a size class.

clone_size d_call j_call v_call cdr3_nt cdr3_aa
- - TRBJ2-7 TRBV21-1 TGTGCCAGCAGCACTCTAGCGGGAGGAACCTACGAGCAGTACTTC CASSTLAGGTYEQYF
many - TRBJ2-3 TRBV14 TGTGCCAGCAGCCAAGCGGGGGATTCAGCGAGCACAGATACGCAGTATTTT CASSQAGDSASTDTQYF
many - TRBJ2-7 TRBV5-1 TGCGCCAGCAGCTTGGGCTGGGCCTACGAGCAGTACTTC CASSLGWAYEQYF
many TRBD1 TRBJ1-1 TRBV7-9 TGTGCCAGCAGCTCCCGGGACAGGGGTCTTATGAACACTGAAGCTTTCTTT CASSSRDRGLMNTEAFF
many TRBD1 TRBJ2-5 TRBV7-9 TGTGCCAGCAGCTTCTCGACAGGGGTTGAGACCCAGTACTTC CASSFSTGVETQYF
many - TRBJ2-1 TRBV5-6 TGTGCCAGCAGACTCGCAGAATCCTACAATGAGCAGTTCTTC CASRLAESYNEQFF
many TRBD1 TRBJ1-2 TRBV4-1 TGCGCCAGCAGCCAAGACAGGGGGGCATATGGCTACACCTTC CASSQDRGAYGYTF
many TRBD2 TRBJ2-2 TRBV7-9 TGTGCCAGCAGCTCTATAGCGGGAGGGCCCACCGGGGAGCTGTTTTTT CASSSIAGGPTGELFF
many - TRBJ1-1 TRBV12-3/TRBV12-4 TGTGCCAGCAGCTCCGGGAGGGACCGAAACACTGAAGCTTTCTTT CASSSGRDRNTEAFF
many - TRBJ1-3 TRBV9 TGTGCCAGCAGCGTAGAGCCGGCTGGGGAAAACACCATATATTTT CASSVEPAGENTIYF
many - TRBJ2-3 TRBV9 TGTGCCAGCAGCGTAGAGGGCGGACATAGCACAGATACGCAGTATTTT CASSVEGGHSTDTQYF
many - TRBJ2-3 TRBV27 TGTGCCAGCAGTTTCCTAACGAGTTCAGATACGCAGTATTTT CASSFLTSSDTQYF
many TRBD2 TRBJ2-2 TRBV20-1 TGCAGTGCTAGAGAGGTAGCGGGAGGGTCCGGGGAGCTGTTTTTT CSAREVAGGSGELFF
many TRBD2 TRBJ2-2 TRBV9 TGTGCCAGCAGCTCTCGACTAGCGGGAGCTATGTTCACCGGGGAGCTGTTTTTT CASSSRLAGAMFTGELFF
many - TRBJ2-4 TRBV7-2 TGTGCCAGCAGCAACCCACAGGGACCAGAAAACATTCAGTACTTC CASSNPQGPENIQYF
- TRBD2 TRBJ2-3 TRBV5-3 TGTGCCAGCAGTGGACTAGCGGGGGAATCAACTAACACCGATACGCAGTATTTT CASSGLAGESTNTDTQYF
many - TRBJ2-5 TRBV6-5 TGTGCCAGCAGTTACTCTCAGGAAGAGACCCAGTACTTC CASSYSQEETQYF
many TRBD2 TRBJ2-3 TRBV15 TGTGCCACCAGCAGAGATAAGCGGGAGGCTCGCACAGATACGCAGTATTTT CATSRDKREARTDTQYF
many - TRBJ1-6 TRBV5-1 TGCGCCAGCAGCTTGGATGGGAGGGAACTCACCTATAATTCACCCCTCCACTTT CASSLDGRELTYNSPLHF
many - TRBJ1-1 TRBV6-2/TRBV6-3 TGTGCCAGCAGCCTTTACAGGGAAGCTTTCTTT CASSLYREAFF
few - TRBJ1-5 TRBV27 TGTGCCAGCAGTTTACCCCCCCGCAATCAGCCCCAGCATTTT CASSLPPRNQPQHF
- - TRBJ2-7 TRBV6-5 TGTGCCAGCAGTTTCTTCGCCAGCCACTACGAGCAGTACTTC CASSFFASHYEQYF
- - TRBJ2-7 TRBV3-1 TGTGCCAGCAGCCAAGAGAAGGGGTATTACGAGCAGTACTTC CASSQEKGYYEQYF
- - TRBJ1-1 TRBV5-6 TGTGCCAGCAGCTTTGGGCAGGGGGCTTTCTTT CASSFGQGAFF
many - TRBJ1-1 TRBV5-1 TGCGCCAGCAGCCAGGGACATAAGAACACTGAAGCTTTCTTT CASSQGHKNTEAFF
few TRBD2 TRBJ2-1 TRBV6-2/TRBV6-3 TGTGCCAGCAGTTTCCATGACGCTAGCGGCATATACAATGAGCAGTTCTTC CASSFHDASGIYNEQFF
many - TRBJ2-1 TRBV20-1 TGCAGTGCTAGAGTTCTTGCGACTAGTAGCCTTTCCTACAATGAGCAGTTCTTC CSARVLATSSLSYNEQFF
many - TRBJ1-1 TRBV6-2/TRBV6-3 TGTGCCAGCAGCTGGACGGACATGAACACTGAAGCTTTCTTT CASSWTDMNTEAFF
many - TRBJ2-7 TRBV6-1 TGTGCCAGCAGTGAGGCCTACGTGCAGTACTTC CASSEAYVQYF
many TRBD2 TRBJ2-7 TRBV19 TGTGCCAGTAGTTTCGGTAGCGGGAATTCCTACGAGCAGTACTTC CASSFGSGNSYEQYF
many TRBD1 TRBJ2-3 TRBV5-1 TGCGCCAGCAGCTCCCGACAGGGGTCGACAGATACGCAGTATTTT CASSSRQGSTDTQYF
many TRBD2 TRBJ2-5 TRBV6-2/TRBV6-3 TGTGCCAGCAATTTACTAGCGGGGGGCTCCCAAGAGACCCAGTACTTC CASNLLAGGSQETQYF
many TRBD1 TRBJ2-7 TRBV4-2 TGTGCCAGCAGCCAAGCTACAGGGGAGTACGAGCAGTACTTC CASSQATGEYEQYF
many - TRBJ2-2 TRBV6-2/TRBV6-3 TGTGCCAGCACCCTGCTGGAGACCGGGGAGCTGTTTTTT CASTLLETGELFF
many - TRBJ1-5 TRBV6-2/TRBV6-3 TGTGCCAGCAGCCCCCGTCGGGACACAAATCAGCCCCAGCATTTT CASSPRRDTNQPQHF
many TRBD2 TRBJ2-1 TRBV29-1 TGCAGCGTTGAGTATACCGGGACTAGCGGGGATCGACTTTCCTACAATGAGCAGTTCTTC CSVEYTGTSGDRLSYNEQFF
many TRBD2 TRBJ2-3 TRBV28 TGTGCCAGCCAACTAGCGGGCCACCCCCCCCCAGATACGCAGTATTTT CASQLAGHPPPDTQYF
many TRBD2 TRBJ2-3 TRBV20-1 TGCAGTGCTAGACCACAGACTAGCCTTAAGATAGATACGCAGTATTTT CSARPQTSLKIDTQYF
many - TRBJ1-5 TRBV6-2/TRBV6-3 TGTGCCAGCAGTTACCGTATGACAGGACTCAATCAGCCCCAGCATTTT CASSYRMTGLNQPQHF
many - TRBJ2-7 TRBV7-6 TGTGCCAGCAGCTTAGCGCAGGGGCCACCCTCCGAGCAGTACTTC CASSLAQGPPSEQYF
many - TRBJ2-5 TRBV27 TGTGCCAGCACCTCGGCGTACCAAGAGACCCAGTACTTC CASTSAYQETQYF
many TRBD1 TRBJ1-4 TRBV12-3/TRBV12-4 TGTGCCAGCAGTTTAATACAGGGGGCCACTAATGAAAAACTGTTTTTT CASSLIQGATNEKLFF
- - TRBJ2-7 TRBV9 TGTGTCAGCAGCGTAGAGGACGGACCCTCCTACGAGCAATACTTC CVSSVEDGPSYEQYF
many TRBD2 TRBJ2-7 TRBV27 TGTGCCAGCAGTACTAGCGGTGGGGAGCAGTACTTC CASSTSGGEQYF
many - TRBJ2-4 TRBV6-5 TGTGCCAGCAGTTACTCAGACGGGTTAAACATTCAGTACTTC CASSYSDGLNIQYF
many - TRBJ2-7 TRBV5-1 TGCGCCAGCAGCTTGGTAGGGTTCGCCTACGAGCAGTACTTC CASSLVGFAYEQYF
many - TRBJ2-7 TRBV19 TGTGCCAGTAGTATAGATCCAGGGGACGAGCAGTACTTC CASSIDPGDEQYF
many TRBD2 TRBJ2-3 TRBV5-4 TGTGCCAGCAGCTTGGGTGGCGGGGGTGTCACAGATACGCAGTATTTT CASSLGGGGVTDTQYF
many TRBD2 TRBJ2-7 TRBV4-3 TGCGCCAGCAGCCAATCGACTAGCGGCTCCTACGAGCAGTACTTC CASSQSTSGSYEQYF
many - TRBJ2-7 TRBV30 TGTGCCTGGAGTCCCCCGGGGATGATCTCCTACGAGCAGTACTTC CAWSPPGMISYEQYF
many TRBD2 TRBJ2-7 TRBV7-9 TGTGCCAGCAGCCCCGAAGGCCTAGCGGGAGGGCTCATGGCCTACGAGCAGTACTTC CASSPEGLAGGLMAYEQYF
- - TRBJ2-7 TRBV9 TGTGCCAGCAGCGTAGGGGCGGCCCACTACGAGCAGTACTTC CASSVGAAHYEQYF
few - TRBJ2-7 TRBV13 TGTGCCAGCAGCCTTGAAGGCTCCTACGAGCAGTACTTC CASSLEGSYEQYF
many TRBD1 TRBJ2-2 TRBV4-2 TGTGCCAGCAGCCAAGAACAGGGGGACACCGGGGAGCTGTTTTTT CASSQEQGDTGELFF
many - TRBJ1-2 TRBV29-1 TGCAGCGTTGAAGGCAGGGAAGGTGGCTACACCTTC CSVEGREGGYTF